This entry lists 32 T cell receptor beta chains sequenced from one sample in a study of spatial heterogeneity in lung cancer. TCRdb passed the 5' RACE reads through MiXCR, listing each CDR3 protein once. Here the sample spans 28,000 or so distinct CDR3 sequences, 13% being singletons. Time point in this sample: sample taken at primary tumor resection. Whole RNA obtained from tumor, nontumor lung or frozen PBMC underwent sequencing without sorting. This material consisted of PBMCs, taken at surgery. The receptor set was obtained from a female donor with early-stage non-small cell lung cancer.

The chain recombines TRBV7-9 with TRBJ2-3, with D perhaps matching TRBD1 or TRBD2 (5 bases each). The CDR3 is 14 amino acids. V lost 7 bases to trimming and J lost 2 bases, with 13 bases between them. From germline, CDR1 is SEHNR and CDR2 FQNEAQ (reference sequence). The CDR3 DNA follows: TGTGCCAGCATACCGGGGCCCAACACAGATACGCAGTATTTT. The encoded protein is CASIPGPNTDTQYF.

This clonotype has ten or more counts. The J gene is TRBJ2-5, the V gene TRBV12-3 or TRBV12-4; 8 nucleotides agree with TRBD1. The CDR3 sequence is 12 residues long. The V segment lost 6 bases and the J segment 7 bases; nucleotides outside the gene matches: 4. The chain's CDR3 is CASSRGTGTQYF. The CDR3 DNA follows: TGTGCCAGCAGCCGGGGGACAGGGACCCAGTACTTC.

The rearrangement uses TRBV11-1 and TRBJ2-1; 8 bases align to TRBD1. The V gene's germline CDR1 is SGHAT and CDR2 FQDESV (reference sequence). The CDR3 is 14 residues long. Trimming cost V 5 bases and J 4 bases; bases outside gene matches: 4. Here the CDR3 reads CASSEGQAYNEQFF. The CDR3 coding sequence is TGTGCCAGCAGCGAGGGACAGGCATACAATGAGCAGTTCTTC. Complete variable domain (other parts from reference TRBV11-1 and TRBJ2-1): EAEVAQSPRYKITEKSQAVAFWCDPISGHATLYWYRQILGQGPELLVQFQDESVVDDSQLPKDRFSAERLKGVDSTLKIQPAELGDSAMYLCASSEGQAYNEQFFGPGTRLTVL.

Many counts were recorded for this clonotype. The CDR3 DNA sequence: TGTGCCAGCAGCCAAGAATCCTCTGGGGGCAATCAGCCCCAGCATTTT. Its protein product is CASSQESSGGNQPQHF. The rearrangement links TRBV3-1 to TRBJ1-5; D is unresolved. The length of the CDR3 is 16 residues. The V and J ends lost 0 bases and 2 bases respectively, with 11 bases between them. Looked up from germline, CDR1 is LGHDT and CDR2 is YNNKEL (reference sequence).

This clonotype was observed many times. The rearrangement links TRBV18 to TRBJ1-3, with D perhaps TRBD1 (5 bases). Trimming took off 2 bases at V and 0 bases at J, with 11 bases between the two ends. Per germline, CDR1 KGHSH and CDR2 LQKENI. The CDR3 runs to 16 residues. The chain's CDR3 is CASSPTGPNSGNTIYF. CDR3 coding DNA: TGTGCCAGCTCACCAACGGGGCCAAACTCTGGAAACACCATATATTTT.

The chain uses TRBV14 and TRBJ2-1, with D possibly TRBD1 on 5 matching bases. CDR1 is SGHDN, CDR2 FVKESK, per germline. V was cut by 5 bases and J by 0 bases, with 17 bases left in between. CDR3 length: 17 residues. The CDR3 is CASSGRGRASSYNEQFF. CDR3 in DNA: TGTGCCAGCAGCGGAAGGGGCAGGGCTAGCTCCTACAATGAGCAGTTCTTC.

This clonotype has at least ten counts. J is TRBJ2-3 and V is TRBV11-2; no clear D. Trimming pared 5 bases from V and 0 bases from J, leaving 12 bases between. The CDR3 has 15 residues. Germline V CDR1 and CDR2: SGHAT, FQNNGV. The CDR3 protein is CASSPNRPSTDTQYF. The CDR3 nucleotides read TGTGCCAGCAGCCCCAATAGACCTAGCACAGATACGCAGTATTTT.

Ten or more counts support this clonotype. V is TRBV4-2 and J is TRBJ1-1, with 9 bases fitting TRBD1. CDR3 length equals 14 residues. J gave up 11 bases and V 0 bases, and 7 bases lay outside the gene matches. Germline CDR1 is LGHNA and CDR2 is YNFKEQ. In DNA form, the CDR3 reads TGTGCCAGCAGCCAAGATCCGGGACAGGGTCATGCTTTCTTT. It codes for CASSQDPGQGHAFF.

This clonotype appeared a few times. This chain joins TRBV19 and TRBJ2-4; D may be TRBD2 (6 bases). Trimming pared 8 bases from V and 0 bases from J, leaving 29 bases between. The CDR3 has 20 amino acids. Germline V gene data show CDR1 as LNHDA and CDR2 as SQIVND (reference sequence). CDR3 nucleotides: TGTGCCAGTGCCCCCGGGGGAACCGGGACTGGACTGATAGCCAAAAACATTCAGTACTTC. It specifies CASAPGGTGTGLIAKNIQYF.

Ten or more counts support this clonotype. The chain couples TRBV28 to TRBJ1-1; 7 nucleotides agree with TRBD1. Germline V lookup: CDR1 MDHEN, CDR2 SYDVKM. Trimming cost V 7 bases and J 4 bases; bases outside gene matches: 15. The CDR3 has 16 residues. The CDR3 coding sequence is TGTGCCAGCAACACCCTGAGGGGGCTGTCGGCCACTGAAGCTTTCTTT. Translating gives CASNTLRGLSATEAFF. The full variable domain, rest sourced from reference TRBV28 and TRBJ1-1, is DVKVTQSSRYLVKRTGEKVFLECVQDMDHENMFWYRQDPGLGLRLIYFSYDVKMKEKGDIPEGYSVSREKKERFSLILESASTNQTSMYLCASNTLRGLSATEAFFGQGTRLTVV.

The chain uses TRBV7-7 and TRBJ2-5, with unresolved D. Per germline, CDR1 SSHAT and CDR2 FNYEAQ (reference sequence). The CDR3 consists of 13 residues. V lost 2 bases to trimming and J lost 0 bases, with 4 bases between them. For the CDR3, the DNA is TGTGCCAGCAGCTTAATGCACCAAGAGACCCAGTACTTC. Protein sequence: CASSLMHQETQYF.

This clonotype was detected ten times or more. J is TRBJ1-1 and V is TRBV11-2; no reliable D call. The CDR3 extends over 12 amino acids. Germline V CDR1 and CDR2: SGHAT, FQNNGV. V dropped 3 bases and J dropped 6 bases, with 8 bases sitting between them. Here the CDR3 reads CASSFMGSEAFF. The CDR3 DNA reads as TGTGCCAGCAGCTTCATGGGCTCTGAAGCTTTCTTT.

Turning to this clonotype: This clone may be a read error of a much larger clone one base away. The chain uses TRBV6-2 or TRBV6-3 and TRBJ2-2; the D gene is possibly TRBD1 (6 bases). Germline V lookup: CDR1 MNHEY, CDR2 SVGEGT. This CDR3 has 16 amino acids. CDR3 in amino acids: CTSSLAGDGNTGELFF. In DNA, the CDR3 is TGTACCAGCAGCTTAGCAGGGGACGGAAACACCGGGGAGCTGTTTTTT.

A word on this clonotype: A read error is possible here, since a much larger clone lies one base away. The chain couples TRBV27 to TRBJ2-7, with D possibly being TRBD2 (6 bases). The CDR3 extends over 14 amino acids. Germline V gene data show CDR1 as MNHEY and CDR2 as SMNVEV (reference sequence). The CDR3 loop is CASCLTGRTYEQYF. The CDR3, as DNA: TGTGCCAGCTGTTTAACGGGGAGGACCTACGAGCAGTACTTC.

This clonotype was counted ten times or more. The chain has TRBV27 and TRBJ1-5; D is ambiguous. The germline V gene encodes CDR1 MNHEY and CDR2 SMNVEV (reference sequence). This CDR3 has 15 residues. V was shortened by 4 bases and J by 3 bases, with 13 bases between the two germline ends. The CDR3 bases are TGTGCCAGCAGTTACACATCAGGTATCAATCAGCCCCAGCATTTT. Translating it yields CASSYTSGINQPQHF.

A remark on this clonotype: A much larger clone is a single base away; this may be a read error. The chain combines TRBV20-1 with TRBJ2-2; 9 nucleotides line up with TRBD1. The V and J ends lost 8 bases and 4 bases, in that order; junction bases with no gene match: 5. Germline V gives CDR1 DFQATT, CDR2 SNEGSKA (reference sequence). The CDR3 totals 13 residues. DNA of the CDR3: TGCAGTACTGACAGGGGGGGCACCGGGGAGCTGTTTTTT. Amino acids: CSTDRGGTGELFF.

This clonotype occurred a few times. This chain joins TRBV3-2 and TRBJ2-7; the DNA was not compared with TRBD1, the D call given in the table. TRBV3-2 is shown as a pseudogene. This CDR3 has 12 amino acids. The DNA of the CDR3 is TGTGCCAGGTTGGGACAGGGGTTCGAGCAGTACTTC. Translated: CARLGQGFEQYF.

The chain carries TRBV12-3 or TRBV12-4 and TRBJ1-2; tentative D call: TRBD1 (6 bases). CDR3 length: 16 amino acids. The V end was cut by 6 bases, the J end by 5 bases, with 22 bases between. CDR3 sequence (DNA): TGTGCCAGCAGACCTAGGACAGACGTGTCTAGGTATGGCTACACCTTC. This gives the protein CASRPRTDVSRYGYTF.

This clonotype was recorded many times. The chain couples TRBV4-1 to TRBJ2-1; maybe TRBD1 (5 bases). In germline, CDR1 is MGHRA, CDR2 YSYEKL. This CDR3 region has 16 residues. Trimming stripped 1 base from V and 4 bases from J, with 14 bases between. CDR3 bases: TGCGCCAGCAGCCAAGGGCACGTAGGGGCTTACAATGAGCAGTTCTTC. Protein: CASSQGHVGAYNEQFF.

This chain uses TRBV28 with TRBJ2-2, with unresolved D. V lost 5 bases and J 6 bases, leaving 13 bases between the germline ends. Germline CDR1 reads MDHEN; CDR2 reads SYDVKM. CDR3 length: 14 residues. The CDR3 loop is CASSISKPPGELFF. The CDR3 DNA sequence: TGTGCCAGCAGTATATCGAAGCCCCCCGGGGAGCTGTTTTTT. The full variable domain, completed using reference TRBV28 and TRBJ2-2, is DVKVTQSSRYLVKRTGEKVFLECVQDMDHENMFWYRQDPGLGLRLIYFSYDVKMKEKGDIPEGYSVSREKKERFSLILESASTNQTSMYLCASSISKPPGELFFGEGSRLTVL.

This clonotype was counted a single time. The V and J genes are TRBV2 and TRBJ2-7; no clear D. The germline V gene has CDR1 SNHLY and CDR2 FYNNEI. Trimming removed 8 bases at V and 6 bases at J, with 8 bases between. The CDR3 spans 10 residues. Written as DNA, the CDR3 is TGTGCCAGCCGTGTGGGCGAGCAGTACTTC. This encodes CASRVGEQYF. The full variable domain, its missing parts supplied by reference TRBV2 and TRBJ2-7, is EPEVTQTPSHQVTQMGQEVILRCVPISNHLYFYWYRQILGQKVEFLVSFYNNEISEKSEIFDDQFSVERPDGSNFTLKIRSTKLEDSAMYFCASRVGEQYFGPGTRLTVT.

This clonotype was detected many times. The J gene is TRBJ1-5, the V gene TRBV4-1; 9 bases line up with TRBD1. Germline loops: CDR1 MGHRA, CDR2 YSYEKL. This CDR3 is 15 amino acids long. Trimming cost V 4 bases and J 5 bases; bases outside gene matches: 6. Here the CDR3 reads CASSPPGQGYQPQHF. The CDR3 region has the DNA TGCGCCAGCAGCCCCCCGGGACAGGGATATCAGCCCCAGCATTTT.

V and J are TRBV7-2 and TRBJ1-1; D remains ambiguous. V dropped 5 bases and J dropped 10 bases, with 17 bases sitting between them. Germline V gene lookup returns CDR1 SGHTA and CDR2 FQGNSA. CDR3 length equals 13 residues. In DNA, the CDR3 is TGTGCCAGCAGCCCACCACGTGCGATGGCAGCTTTCTTT. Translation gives CASSPPRAMAAFF.

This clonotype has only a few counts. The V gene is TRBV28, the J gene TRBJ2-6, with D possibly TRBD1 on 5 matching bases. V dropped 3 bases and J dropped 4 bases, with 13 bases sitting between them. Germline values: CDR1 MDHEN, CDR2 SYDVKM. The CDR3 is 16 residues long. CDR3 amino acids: CASSFSGNPGANVLTF. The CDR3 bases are TGTGCCAGCAGTTTCTCAGGGAACCCCGGGGCCAACGTCCTGACTTTC. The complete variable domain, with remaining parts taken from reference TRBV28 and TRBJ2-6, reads DVKVTQSSRYLVKRTGEKVFLECVQDMDHENMFWYRQDPGLGLRLIYFSYDVKMKEKGDIPEGYSVSREKKERFSLILESASTNQTSMYLCASSFSGNPGANVLTFGAGSRLTVL.

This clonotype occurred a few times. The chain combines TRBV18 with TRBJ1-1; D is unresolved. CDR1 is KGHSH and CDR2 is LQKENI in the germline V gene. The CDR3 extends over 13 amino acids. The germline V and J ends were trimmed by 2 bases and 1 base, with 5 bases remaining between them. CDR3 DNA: TGTGCCAGCTCACCAGGCGAGAACACTGAAGCTTTCTTT. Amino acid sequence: CASSPGENTEAFF.

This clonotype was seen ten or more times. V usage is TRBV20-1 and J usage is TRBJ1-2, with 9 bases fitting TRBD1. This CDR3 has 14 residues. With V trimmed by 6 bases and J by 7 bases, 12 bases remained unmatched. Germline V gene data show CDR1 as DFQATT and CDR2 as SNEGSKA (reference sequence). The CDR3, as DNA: TGCAGTGCGGAAGGGACAGGGTCTTTTCGTGGCTACACCTTC. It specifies CSAEGTGSFRGYTF.

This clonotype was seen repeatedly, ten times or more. The CDR3 DNA follows: TGTGCCAGCAGCCAAGATTGGGACTCCCCGTTCTTC. Translated: CASSQDWDSPFF. The chain links TRBV3-1 to TRBJ2-1; D is perhaps TRBD2 (6 bases). With 0 bases removed from V and 15 bases from J, the gap between germline ends came to 12 bases. The CDR3 consists of 12 residues. Germline CDR1 LGHDT, CDR2 YNNKEL (reference sequence).

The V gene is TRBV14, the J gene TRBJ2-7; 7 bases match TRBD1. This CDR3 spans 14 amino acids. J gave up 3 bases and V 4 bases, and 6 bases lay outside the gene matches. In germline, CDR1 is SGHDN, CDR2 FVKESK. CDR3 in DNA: TGTGCCAGCAGCCTAGACAGGGCAATCTACGAGCAGTACTTC. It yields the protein CASSLDRAIYEQYF. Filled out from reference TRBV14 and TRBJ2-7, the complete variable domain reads EAGVTQFPSHSVIEKGQTVTLRCDPISGHDNLYWYRRVMGKEIKFLLHFVKESKQDESGMPNNRFLAERTGGTYSTLKVQPAELEDSGVYFCASSLDRAIYEQYFGPGTRLTVT.

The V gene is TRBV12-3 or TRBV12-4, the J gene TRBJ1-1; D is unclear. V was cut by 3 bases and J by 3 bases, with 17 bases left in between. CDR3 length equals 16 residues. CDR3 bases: TGTGCCAGCAGTTTGTTTCGGGAGGGTCCGGACACTGAAGCTTTCTTT. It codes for CASSLFREGPDTEAFF.

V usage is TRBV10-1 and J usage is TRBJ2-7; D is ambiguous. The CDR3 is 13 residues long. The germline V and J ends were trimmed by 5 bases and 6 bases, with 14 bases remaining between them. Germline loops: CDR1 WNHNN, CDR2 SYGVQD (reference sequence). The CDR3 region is CASSRTGPGEQYF. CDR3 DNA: TGCGCCAGCAGTCGGACGGGCCCCGGCGAGCAGTACTTC.

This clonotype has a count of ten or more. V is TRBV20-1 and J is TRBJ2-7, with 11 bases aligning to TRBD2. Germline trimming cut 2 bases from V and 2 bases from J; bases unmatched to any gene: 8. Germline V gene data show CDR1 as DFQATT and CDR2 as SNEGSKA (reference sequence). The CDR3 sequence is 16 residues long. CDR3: CSARPRTSGLAYEQYF. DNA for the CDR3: TGCAGTGCTAGACCTAGGACTAGCGGGTTAGCCTACGAGCAGTACTTC.

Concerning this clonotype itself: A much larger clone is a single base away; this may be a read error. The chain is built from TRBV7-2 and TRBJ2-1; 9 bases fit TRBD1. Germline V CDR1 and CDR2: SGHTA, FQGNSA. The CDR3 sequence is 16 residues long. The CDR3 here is CASSTQPGQGYNERFF. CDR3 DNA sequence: TGTGCCAGCAGCACCCAACCGGGACAGGGTTACAATGAGCGGTTCTTC.